These 25 T cell receptor beta chains were all obtained from the same sample, sequenced in a study of blood T cell repertoires in COVID-19. The repertoire was sequenced with immunoSEQ multiplex PCR; TCRdb's copy has only in-frame clones and lacks some. There are 50,000 to 70,000 clones in the sample; about 80% occur only once, and about 20% lies in the top ten. The sample was peripheral blood. Receptors were obtained from a man between 45 and 60 years old with active or convalescent COVID-19.

V gene TRBV5-1 combines with J gene TRBJ2-5; 9 positions agree with TRBD1. The CDR3 loop spans 12 amino acids. V lost 4 bases and J lost 10; bases outside the gene matches: 5. Germline V CDR1 and CDR2: SGHRS, YFSETQ. The CDR3 DNA reads as TGCGCCAGCAGCCTCAGGACAGGGGTCCAGTACTTC. Amino acid sequence: CASSLRTGVQYF.

The chain links TRBV6-6 to TRBJ2-7; 8 nucleotides line up with TRBD1. The CDR3 is 14 residues long. Germline trimming cut 5 bases from V and 3 bases from J; bases unmatched to any gene: 6. Looked up from germline, CDR1 is MNHNY and CDR2 is SVGAGI (reference sequence). CDR3 sequence: CASSHRDRSYEQYF. The CDR3 DNA follows: TGTGCCAGCAGTCACCGGGACAGGAGCTACGAGCAGTACTTC.

The rearrangement uses TRBV19 and TRBJ2-5, with D maybe TRBD2 (6 bases). The V gene's germline CDR1 is LNHDA and CDR2 SQIVND (reference sequence). Between the trimmed V and J ends, which lost 5 bases and 2 bases, there was a span of 9 bases. The CDR3 contains 13 residues. Written as DNA, the CDR3 is TGTGCCAGTAGTTCCGGGACTCAAGAGACCCAGTACTTC. It yields the protein CASSSGTQETQYF.

CDR3 sequence reads: CASSQSTAENEQFF. CDR3 nucleotides: TGTGCCAGCAGCCAGAGTACTGCGGAAAATGAGCAGTTCTTC. This sequence joins TRBV4-2 and TRBJ2-1; D gene unclear. The CDR3 extends over 14 amino acids. V was pared by 3 bases and J by 7 bases, with 13 bases between. CDR1 and CDR2 from the germline V gene are LGHNA and YNFKEQ.

V is TRBV23-1 and J is TRBJ2-7, with 8 bases lining up with TRBD2. TRBV23-1 is reported as an ORF; its role is uncertain. The CDR3 runs to 13 residues. With V trimmed by 7 bases and J by 4 bases, 6 bases remained unmatched. The CDR3 DNA sequence: TGCGCCAGCACCCGCAGCGGGAGTTACGAGCAGTACTTC. The encoded protein is CASTRSGSYEQYF.

This clone was recorded a few times. As DNA, the CDR3 is TGTGCCAGCAGCTTCGGGGGGACGGACAATGAGCAGTTCTTC. Encoded protein: CASSFGGTDNEQFF. The chain carries TRBV7-9 and TRBJ2-1, with 7 positions matching TRBD2. V lost 3 bases to trimming and J lost 5 bases; unmatched junction nucleotides: 4. Germline V gene lookup returns CDR1 SEHNR and CDR2 FQNEAQ (reference sequence). CDR3 size: 14 residues.

The chain's CDR3 is CASSLIQGRAFF. The CDR3 bases are TGCGCCAGCAGCCTAATACAGGGAAGGGCTTTCTTT. The V and J genes are TRBV10-2 and TRBJ1-1; D may be TRBD1 (6 bases). This CDR3 is 12 amino acids long. Germline CDR1 WSHSY, CDR2 SAAADI. Trimming took 6 bases from V and 11 from J, leaving 16 bases between them.

The chain links TRBV2 to TRBJ2-7; 10 bases are shared with TRBD1. The V segment lost 9 bases and the J segment 6 bases; nucleotides outside the gene matches: 14. This CDR3 is 15 amino acids long. Germline loops: CDR1 SNHLY, CDR2 FYNNEI. Written as DNA, the CDR3 is TGTGCCAGTTTTAACCCGGGACAGGGGACTGGCGAGCAGTACTTC. As protein: CASFNPGQGTGEQYF.

The chain carries TRBV18 and TRBJ2-7; D might be TRBD2 (7 bases). In germline, CDR1 is KGHSH, CDR2 LQKENI. The CDR3 covers 16 residues. The V end was cut by 2 bases, the J end by 3 bases, with 17 bases between. CDR3: CASSPGGASGYYEQYF. In nucleotides, the CDR3 is TGTGCCAGCTCACCAGGGGGGGCTAGTGGGTACTACGAGCAGTACTTC.

The J gene is TRBJ1-4, the V gene TRBV6-6, with D tentatively TRBD1 (5 bases). Trimming took off 2 bases at V and 0 bases at J, with 7 bases between the two ends. This CDR3 comprises 15 residues. Germline loops: CDR1 MNHNY, CDR2 SVGAGI (reference sequence). The CDR3 bases are TGTGCCAGCAGTTACGGGGGGTCAACTAATGAAAAACTGTTTTTT. Protein product: CASSYGGSTNEKLFF.

This chain uses TRBV2 with TRBJ2-7; no reliable D call. Trimming took off 4 bases at V and 4 bases at J, with 14 bases between the two ends. CDR1 and CDR2 from the germline V gene are SNHLY and FYNNEI. This CDR3 has 14 amino acids. The CDR3 DNA reads as TGTGCCAGCAGTGTTAACCGAAGAACTTACGAGCAGTACTTC. Translating it yields CASSVNRRTYEQYF.

The V and J genes are TRBV6-6 and TRBJ1-6; 7 nucleotides line up with TRBD1. This CDR3 is 13 amino acids long. Germline V gene data show CDR1 as MNHNY and CDR2 as SVGAGI (reference sequence). Trimming removed 11 bases from V and 8 bases from J; junction bases left unmatched: 9. CDR3: CAASGTEYSPLHF. DNA for the CDR3: TGTGCCGCCTCCGGGACAGAATATTCACCCCTCCACTTT.

This rearrangement joins TRBV18 to TRBJ1-2; perhaps TRBD1 as D (5 bases). The CDR3 is made up of 13 amino acids. Per the germline V gene, CDR1 is KGHSH and CDR2 is LQKENI. Trimming left V 5 bases short and J 3 bases short, with 10 bases between. The CDR3 spells CASSRGADYGYTF. CDR3 nucleotides: TGTGCCAGCTCAAGGGGCGCCGACTATGGCTACACCTTC.

The chain combines TRBV6-5 with TRBJ2-3, with a tentative D call TRBD1 (5 bases). Deletions cut 6 bases from V and 6 bases from J, with 13 bases between. CDR3 size: 13 residues. Germline-derived CDR1 and CDR2 are MNHEY and SVGAGI. CDR3 in DNA: TGTGCCAGCAGCCACACAAGGGGCGATACGCAGTATTTT. This translates into CASSHTRGDTQYF.

The V call is TRBV14, the J call TRBJ2-3; D ambiguous. The V gene lost 8 bases and the J gene lost 0 bases, with 3 bases spanning the gap. Germline loops: CDR1 SGHDN, CDR2 FVKESK. This CDR3 is 11 amino acids long. The DNA of the CDR3 is TGTGCCAGCGGCAGCACAGATACGCAGTATTTT. Protein: CASGSTDTQYF.

The chain combines TRBV2 with TRBJ2-7, with D hard to call. CDR1 SNHLY and CDR2 FYNNEI come from the germline V gene. V was pared by 1 base and J by 6 bases, with 16 bases between. There are 15 residues in the CDR3. Here the CDR3 DNA reads TGTGCCAGCAGTGAAGACGCCCAGAACGTCCGCGAGCAGTACTTC. Translating it yields CASSEDAQNVREQYF. Based on the CDR3 plus reference TRBV2 and TRBJ2-7, the full variable domain is EPEVTQTPSHQVTQMGQEVILRCVPISNHLYFYWYRQILGQKVEFLVSFYNNEISEKSEIFDDQFSVERPDGSNFTLKIRSTKLEDSAMYFCASSEDAQNVREQYFGPGTRLTVT.

The V and J genes are TRBV5-6 and TRBJ2-7; TRBD2 aligns across 7 bases. V was pared by 4 bases and J by 5 bases, with 6 bases of the junction left unmatched. Germline CDR1 and CDR2: SGHDT and YYEEEE. The CDR3 loop spans 13 amino acids. The CDR3 bases are TGTGCCAGCAGCCTGGGGGACTACAACGAGCAGTACTTC. Amino acid sequence: CASSLGDYNEQYF. The full variable domain, with the rest looked up from reference TRBV5-6 and TRBJ2-7, is DAGVTQSPTHLIKTRGQQVTLRCSPKSGHDTVSWYQQALGQGPQFIFQYYEEEERQRGNFPDRFSGHQFPNYSSELNVNALLLGDSALYLCASSLGDYNEQYFGPGTRLTVT.

This clone appeared once. The chain recombines TRBV30 with TRBJ1-3; the match to TRBD1 covers 8 bases. Per germline, CDR1 GTSNPN and CDR2 SVGIG (reference sequence). After removal of 3 bases from V and 2 bases from J, the junction contained 3 bases not matched to a gene. This CDR3 comprises 14 residues. The CDR3 here is CAWRRTGPGNTIYF. CDR3 nucleotide sequence: TGTGCCTGGAGGAGGACAGGGCCTGGAAACACCATATATTTT.

The V call is TRBV3-1 (or the pseudogene TRBV3-2), the J call TRBJ2-1; D is possibly TRBD1 (6 bases). The CDR3 spans 13 residues. Germline V gene sequence: CDR1 LGHDT, CDR2 YNNKEL (reference sequence). V lost 1 base, J lost 12 bases, and 13 bases lay in between. DNA for the CDR3: TGTGCCAGCAGCCAAGCCAGGGGCCAGTTGCAGTTCTTC. Its protein is CASSQARGQLQFF.

The chain carries TRBV10-2 and TRBJ1-5; D is uncertain. CDR1 is WSHSY and CDR2 is SAAADI in the germline V gene. Deletions cut 6 bases from V and 3 bases from J, with 9 bases between. This CDR3 comprises 13 residues. The CDR3 DNA follows: TGCGCCAGCAGCGGGATCTACAATCAGCCCCAGCATTTT. It specifies CASSGIYNQPQHF.

The chain uses TRBV29-1 and TRBJ1-5; 7 positions match TRBD1. J lost 4 bases, V lost 3 bases, and 9 bases had no gene match. CDR1 SQVTM and CDR2 ANQGSEA come from the germline V gene. The CDR3 runs 15 residues. The DNA for the CDR3 is TGCAGCGTTGAGCTAGCAGGGGGGCAAAATCAGCCCCAGCATTTT. Translated, it gives CSVELAGGQNQPQHF.

The chain joins TRBV5-1 to TRBJ2-3; a weak D match, TRBD2 (5 bases). This CDR3 has 12 residues. Per the germline V gene, CDR1 is SGHRS and CDR2 is YFSETQ. Trimming took 3 bases from V and 3 from J, leaving 5 bases between them. The CDR3 sequence is CASSSGTDTQYF. DNA of the CDR3: TGCGCCAGCAGCTCGGGGACAGATACGCAGTATTTT.

J is TRBJ1-6 and V is TRBV18; 10 nucleotides match TRBD1. Trimming removed 3 bases from V and 10 bases from J; junction bases left unmatched: 6. The germline V gene has CDR1 KGHSH and CDR2 LQKENI. The length of the CDR3 is 15 residues. The CDR3 sequence: CASSPSGTGESPLHF. DNA of the CDR3: TGTGCCAGCTCACCCTCAGGGACAGGGGAGTCACCCCTCCACTTT.

V and J are TRBV12-3 or TRBV12-4 and TRBJ2-3, with D unclear. The CDR3 has 12 amino acids. Trimming pared 2 bases from V and 6 bases from J, leaving 6 bases between. The CDR3 sequence is CASSLRTDTQYF. For the CDR3, the DNA is TGTGCCAGCAGTTTAAGAACTGATACGCAGTATTTT.

V usage is TRBV3-1 (or the pseudogene TRBV3-2) and J usage is TRBJ1-1; TRBD1 is a possible D gene (6 bases). The CDR3 covers 17 residues. Germline CDR1 is LGHDT and CDR2 is YNNKEL (reference sequence). Trimming pared 3 bases from V and 6 bases from J, leaving 23 bases between. In DNA, the CDR3 is TGTGCCAGCAGCCATCGGGACCGCGGGCCCTCAGGGGCTGAAGCTTTCTTT. Its translation: CASSHRDRGPSGAEAFF.